One TCR beta chain is described in this entry. Its antigen remains unknown. This CDR3 is built from 12 residues. CDR1 and CDR2 (germline): LNHNV, YYDKDF (reference sequence). V was cut by 0 bases and J by 14 bases, with 8 bases left in between. CDR3 and TCR beta VDJ profiling relied on genomic DNA as the template. Via MiXCR, TCRdb re-called the reads, giving one row per CDR3 protein. The sample consists of tens of thousands of distinct CDR3 sequences, 45% to 60% of them appearing once. The source of the sample is a study of CD8+CD57+ T cells in acquired aplastic anemia. The overall study: Recorded DNA amounts for sorted CD4+ and CD8+ cells had an average of approximately 3 ug. Researchers reported that healthy donors averaged approximately 9.8 million reads for CD4+ cells.

Whole-study results and caveats: CD8+ Simpson's diversity did not differ significantly between patients and controls. Patients and controls had in common 25 to 35 CD8+ CDR3 sequences.

This chain connects TRBV15 to TRBJ1-6, with D possibly TRBD1 on 5 matching bases. This TCR derives from a human donor in good health, serving as a control. The sample comprised sorted CD4+, CD8+, or CD8+CD57+ T cells (not recorded which) from PBMCs. CDR3 residues: CATSREGPTLHF. The CDR3 nucleotides read TGTGCCACCAGCAGAGAGGGGCCCACCCTCCACTTT.